Listed below are T cell receptor beta chains from one sample, sequenced in a study of T cell repertoires and HLA-DP antigens. No cognate antigen is known for these TCRs. TCRdb's table, derived via immunoSEQ multiplex PCR, lists solely in-frame clones and lacks some. The repertoire holds fewer than 95,000 clones, with approximately 86% as singletons. Sequencing was performed on CD4+ T cells from PBMCs. The source is a man in his forties or fifties in good health and CMV-seronegative. Both conserved end residues are part of each CDR3. Each record gives: clone size, V gene, D gene, J gene, CDR3 protein, CDR3 DNA. The D gene is left open where the match is weak. Only part of the rows carry a size: once, few, many, or a class if the clone is expanded.

abundance: .
v_gene: TRBV19
d_gene: TRBD1
j_gene: TRBJ2-3
CDR3aa: CASSTLRTGSTDTQYF
CDR3nt: TGTGCCAGTAGTACCCTCCGGACAGGGAGCACAGATACGCAGTATTTT

abundance: .
v_gene: TRBV18
d_gene: TRBD1
j_gene: TRBJ1-1
CDR3aa: CASSLHPTGDEAFF
CDR3nt: TGTGCCAGCTCACTACACCCGACAGGGGATGAAGCTTTCTTT

abundance: .
v_gene: TRBV5-1
d_gene: TRBD1
j_gene: TRBJ2-7
CDR3aa: CASSPDRGRSYEQYF
CDR3nt: TGCGCCAGCAGCCCGGACAGGGGGCGTTCGTACGAGCAGTACTTC

abundance: .
v_gene: TRBV5-1
d_gene: TRBD1
j_gene: TRBJ2-1
CDR3aa: CASSLGPGGGEQFF
CDR3nt: TGCGCCAGCAGCTTGGGTCCAGGGGGCGGGGAGCAGTTCTTC

abundance: .
v_gene: TRBV2
d_gene: TRBD2
j_gene: TRBJ2-3
CDR3aa: CASRHSGGGTDTQYF
CDR3nt: TGTGCCAGCAGACATAGCGGGGGGGGGACAGATACGCAGTATTTT

abundance: .
v_gene: TRBV19
d_gene: .
j_gene: TRBJ1-1
CDR3aa: CASRRGDGGTEAFF
CDR3nt: TGTGCCAGTAGAAGGGGGGACGGGGGCACTGAAGCTTTCTTT

abundance: .
v_gene: TRBV6-6
d_gene: .
j_gene: TRBJ2-7
CDR3aa: CASSLVGGYYEQYF
CDR3nt: TGTGCCAGCAGTTTGGTGGGCGGGTACTACGAGCAGTACTTC

abundance: .
v_gene: TRBV2
d_gene: TRBD1
j_gene: TRBJ1-5
CDR3aa: CASGTGGSSNQPQHF
CDR3nt: TGTGCCAGCGGAACAGGGGGCAGTAGCAATCAGCCCCAGCATTTT

abundance: .
v_gene: TRBV25-1
d_gene: .
j_gene: TRBJ2-3
CDR3aa: CASSGGAGTVRDTQYF
CDR3nt: TGTGCCAGCAGCGGGGGGGCCGGGACAGTAAGAGATACGCAGTATTTT

abundance: .
v_gene: TRBV7-9
d_gene: TRBD2
j_gene: TRBJ2-1
CDR3aa: CASSYSGRAVNEQFF
CDR3nt: TGTGCCAGCAGCTATAGCGGGAGGGCCGTGAATGAGCAGTTCTTC

abundance: .
v_gene: TRBV5-1
d_gene: TRBD1
j_gene: TRBJ2-7
CDR3aa: CASSLRPGQGKNEQYF
CDR3nt: TGCGCCAGCAGCCTCAGGCCGGGACAGGGCAAGAACGAGCAGTACTTC

abundance: .
v_gene: TRBV7-9
d_gene: .
j_gene: TRBJ2-5
CDR3aa: CASSFLAGQETQYF
CDR3nt: TGTGCCAGCAGCTTTTTGGCAGGCCAAGAGACCCAGTACTTC

abundance: .
v_gene: TRBV19
d_gene: .
j_gene: TRBJ2-7
CDR3aa: CASSIGNEQYF
CDR3nt: TGTGCCAGTAGTATCGGGAACGAGCAGTACTTC

abundance: .
v_gene: TRBV19
d_gene: .
j_gene: TRBJ1-1
CDR3aa: CASSRGGTSVMTEAFF
CDR3nt: TGTGCCAGTAGTAGGGGAGGGACGTCGGTGATGACTGAAGCTTTCTTT

abundance: .
v_gene: TRBV6-1
d_gene: TRBD1
j_gene: TRBJ2-1
CDR3aa: CASSERQGAEQFF
CDR3nt: TGTGCCAGCAGTGAAAGACAGGGGGCCGAGCAGTTCTTC

abundance: .
v_gene: TRBV11-1
d_gene: .
j_gene: TRBJ2-7
CDR3aa: CASSLLFSSTSEQYF
CDR3nt: TGTGCCAGCAGCTTATTATTTAGCAGCACCTCCGAGCAGTACTTC

abundance: .
v_gene: TRBV5-1
d_gene: TRBD1
j_gene: TRBJ1-1
CDR3aa: CASSRDRNTEAFF
CDR3nt: TGCGCCAGCAGCCGGGACAGAAACACTGAAGCTTTCTTT

abundance: .
v_gene: TRBV5-4
d_gene: TRBD2
j_gene: TRBJ2-2
CDR3aa: CASSFQRGDTGELFF
CDR3nt: TGTGCCAGCAGCTTCCAGCGGGGTGACACCGGGGAGCTGTTTTTT

abundance: .
v_gene: TRBV28
d_gene: .
j_gene: TRBJ1-1
CDR3aa: CASGSWGRRDTEAFF
CDR3nt: TGTGCCAGCGGGTCCTGGGGACGAAGGGACACTGAAGCTTTCTTT

abundance: .
v_gene: TRBV12-5
d_gene: .
j_gene: TRBJ1-1
CDR3aa: CASGLVLGLNTEAFF
CDR3nt: TGTGCTAGTGGTTTGGTACTGGGGCTGAACACTGAAGCTTTCTTT

abundance: .
v_gene: TRBV28
d_gene: .
j_gene: TRBJ1-2
CDR3aa: CASSFRVFIDGYTF
CDR3nt: TGTGCCAGCAGTTTCAGGGTTTTCATTGATGGCTACACCTTC

abundance: few
v_gene: TRBV30
d_gene: TRBD1
j_gene: TRBJ1-1
CDR3aa: CAGRGQVGRGAFF
CDR3nt: TGTGCCGGTAGGGGACAGGTGGGGCGGGGAGCTTTCTTT

abundance: once
v_gene: TRBV2
d_gene: .
j_gene: TRBJ2-7
CDR3aa: CAVGGTPYEQYF
CDR3nt: TGTGCCGTAGGGGGGACACCCTACGAGCAGTACTTC

abundance: .
v_gene: TRBV28
d_gene: .
j_gene: TRBJ2-5
CDR3aa: CASSQSGYQETQYF
CDR3nt: TGTGCCAGCAGCCAATCGGGATACCAAGAGACCCAGTACTTC

abundance: .
v_gene: TRBV4-2
d_gene: .
j_gene: TRBJ1-2
CDR3aa: CASSQSLGTQYGYTF
CDR3nt: TGTGCCAGCAGCCAAAGTTTGGGGACGCAATATGGCTACACCTTC

abundance: .
v_gene: TRBV7-8
d_gene: .
j_gene: TRBJ1-5
CDR3aa: CASSLDVGSNQPQHF
CDR3nt: TGTGCCAGCAGCTTAGATGTGGGTAGCAATCAGCCCCAGCATTTT

abundance: .
v_gene: TRBV7-2
d_gene: TRBD1
j_gene: TRBJ1-5
CDR3aa: CASSLTGQGQPQHF
CDR3nt: TGTGCCAGCAGCCTGACAGGGCAGGGGCAGCCCCAGCATTTT

abundance: .
v_gene: TRBV5-1
d_gene: TRBD1
j_gene: TRBJ1-3
CDR3aa: CASSLGRGTGTIYF
CDR3nt: TGCGCCAGCAGCTTGGGCAGGGGGACTGGCACCATATATTTT

abundance: few
v_gene: TRBV9
d_gene: TRBD1
j_gene: TRBJ1-1
CDR3aa: CASSVGQSNTEAFF
CDR3nt: TGTGCCAGCAGCGTGGGACAGTCGAACACTGAAGCTTTCTTT

abundance: .
v_gene: TRBV11-2
d_gene: .
j_gene: TRBJ1-1
CDR3aa: CASSLAGTRGEAFF
CDR3nt: TGTGCCAGCAGCTTAGCCGGGACCCGGGGTGAAGCTTTCTTT

abundance: few
v_gene: TRBV10-3
d_gene: .
j_gene: TRBJ2-1
CDR3aa: CAISERDQQFF
CDR3nt: TGTGCCATCAGTGAGCGGGATCAGCAGTTCTTC

abundance: .
v_gene: TRBV28
d_gene: .
j_gene: TRBJ1-2
CDR3aa: CASRENYGYTF
CDR3nt: TGTGCCAGCAGGGAAAACTATGGCTACACCTTC

abundance: few
v_gene: TRBV2
d_gene: .
j_gene: TRBJ1-2
CDR3aa: CASSDRFGYTF
CDR3nt: TGTGCCAGCAGTGACCGTTTTGGCTACACCTTC

abundance: .
v_gene: TRBV6-5
d_gene: .
j_gene: TRBJ2-6
CDR3aa: CAAGLQDPGANVLTF
CDR3nt: TGTGCCGCCGGGCTCCAGGACCCTGGGGCCAACGTCCTGACTTTC

abundance: .
v_gene: TRBV5-1
d_gene: .
j_gene: TRBJ2-7
CDR3aa: CASSLPDRTYEQYF
CDR3nt: TGCGCCAGCAGCTTACCAGACAGAACCTACGAGCAGTACTTC

abundance: .
v_gene: TRBV18
d_gene: .
j_gene: TRBJ1-1
CDR3aa: CASSPGGVYEAFF
CDR3nt: TGTGCCAGCTCACCGGGGGGGGTCTATGAAGCTTTCTTT

abundance: .
v_gene: TRBV28
d_gene: .
j_gene: TRBJ1-5
CDR3aa: CASRSGWPQHF
CDR3nt: TGTGCCAGCAGGAGCGGTTGGCCCCAGCATTTT

abundance: .
v_gene: TRBV2
d_gene: .
j_gene: TRBJ1-1
CDR3aa: CASSSDEYTEAFF
CDR3nt: TGTGCCAGCAGCTCGGACGAGTACACTGAAGCTTTCTTT

abundance: .
v_gene: TRBV4-2
d_gene: TRBD1
j_gene: TRBJ1-3
CDR3aa: CASSHPGGANTIYF
CDR3nt: TGTGCCAGCAGCCACCCAGGGGGTGCAAACACCATATATTTT

abundance: .
v_gene: TRBV4-2
d_gene: .
j_gene: TRBJ1-1
CDR3aa: CASSQDSGTEAFF
CDR3nt: TGTGCCAGCAGCCAAGATAGTGGTACTGAAGCTTTCTTT

abundance: .
v_gene: TRBV29-1
d_gene: TRBD1
j_gene: TRBJ2-1
CDR3aa: CSSDRADNEQFF
CDR3nt: TGCAGCTCGGACAGGGCGGACAATGAGCAGTTCTTC

abundance: once
v_gene: TRBV13
d_gene: TRBD1
j_gene: TRBJ2-3
CDR3aa: CASSYQTGSDTQYF
CDR3nt: TGTGCCAGCAGCTACCAGACAGGGTCAGATACGCAGTATTTT

abundance: .
v_gene: TRBV6-6
d_gene: .
j_gene: TRBJ2-4
CDR3aa: CASVLDLAKNIQYF
CDR3nt: TGTGCCAGCGTCCTGGATTTAGCCAAAAACATTCAGTACTTC

abundance: .
v_gene: TRBV5-5
d_gene: .
j_gene: TRBJ2-3
CDR3aa: CASTRGLVSTDTQYF
CDR3nt: TGTGCCAGCACCCGGGGACTGGTTAGCACAGATACGCAGTATTTT

abundance: .
v_gene: TRBV2
d_gene: .
j_gene: TRBJ2-2
CDR3aa: CASGHGRRTGELFF
CDR3nt: TGTGCCAGCGGACATGGACGGCGGACCGGGGAGCTGTTTTTT

abundance: few
v_gene: TRBV11-2
d_gene: .
j_gene: TRBJ1-2
CDR3aa: CASSLGGSPSNYGYTF
CDR3nt: TGTGCCAGCAGCTTAGGAGGTTCCCCTTCTAACTATGGCTACACCTTC

abundance: once
v_gene: TRBV7-5
d_gene: .
j_gene: TRBJ1-1
CDR3aa: CARSLGGGVGTEAFF
CDR3nt: TGTGCCAGAAGCTTAGGTGGGGGCGTGGGCACTGAAGCTTTCTTT

abundance: .
v_gene: TRBV6-5
d_gene: .
j_gene: TRBJ2-7
CDR3aa: CASSYSYGTTYEQYF
CDR3nt: TGTGCCAGCAGTTACTCGTACGGAACCACCTACGAGCAGTACTTC

abundance: .
v_gene: TRBV6-5
d_gene: .
j_gene: TRBJ2-5
CDR3aa: CASSPVVWNQETQYF
CDR3nt: TGTGCCAGCAGCCCGGTAGTTTGGAACCAAGAGACCCAGTACTTC

abundance: .
v_gene: TRBV6-1
d_gene: .
j_gene: TRBJ2-1
CDR3aa: CASSELGEGNEQFF
CDR3nt: TGTGCCAGCAGTGAATTGGGTGAGGGGAATGAGCAGTTCTTC

abundance: .
v_gene: TRBV9
d_gene: TRBD1
j_gene: TRBJ1-3
CDR3aa: CASSVHQLGRGSGNTIYF
CDR3nt: TGTGCCAGCAGCGTCCATCAACTGGGCAGGGGGTCTGGAAACACCATATATTTT

abundance: .
v_gene: TRBV10-1
d_gene: .
j_gene: TRBJ2-4
CDR3aa: CASSGGTAKNIQYF
CDR3nt: TGCGCCAGCAGTGGGGGGACAGCCAAAAACATTCAGTACTTC